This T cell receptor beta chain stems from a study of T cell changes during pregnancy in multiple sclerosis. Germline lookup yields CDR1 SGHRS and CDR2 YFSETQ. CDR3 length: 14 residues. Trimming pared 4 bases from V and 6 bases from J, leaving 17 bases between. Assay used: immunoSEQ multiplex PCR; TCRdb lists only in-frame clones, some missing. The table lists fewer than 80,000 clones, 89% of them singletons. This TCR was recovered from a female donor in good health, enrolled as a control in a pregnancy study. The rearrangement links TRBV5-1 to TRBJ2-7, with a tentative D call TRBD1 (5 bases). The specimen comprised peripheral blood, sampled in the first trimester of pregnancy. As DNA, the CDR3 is TGCGCCAGCAGCCTACAGCTAGGGGATCTCGAGCAGTACTTC. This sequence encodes CASSLQLGDLEQYF.